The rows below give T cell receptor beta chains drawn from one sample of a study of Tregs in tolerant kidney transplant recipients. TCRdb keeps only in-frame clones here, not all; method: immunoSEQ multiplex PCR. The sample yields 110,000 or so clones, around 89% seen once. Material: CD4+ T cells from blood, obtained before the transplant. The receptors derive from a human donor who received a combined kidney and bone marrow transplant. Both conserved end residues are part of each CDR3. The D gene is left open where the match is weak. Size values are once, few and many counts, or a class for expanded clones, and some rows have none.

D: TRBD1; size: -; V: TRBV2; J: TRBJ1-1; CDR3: CASRTGGRTEAFF; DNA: TGTGCCAGCCGGACAGGGGGACGGACTGAAGCTTTCTTT
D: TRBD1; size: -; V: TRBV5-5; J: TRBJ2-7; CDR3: CASSLGGQGGEQYF; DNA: TGTGCCAGCAGCTTGGGAGGACAGGGTGGCGAGCAGTACTTC
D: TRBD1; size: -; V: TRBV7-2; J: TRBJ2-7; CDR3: CASMQDRVGYEQYF; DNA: TGTGCCAGCATGCAGGACAGGGTAGGCTACGAGCAGTACTTC
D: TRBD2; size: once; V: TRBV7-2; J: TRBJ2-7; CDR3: CASSPRTSRSYEQYF; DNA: TGTGCCAGCAGCCCCCGGACTAGTCGGTCCTACGAGCAGTACTTC
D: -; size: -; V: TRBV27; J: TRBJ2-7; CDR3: CASSPTRDSAYEQYF; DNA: TGTGCCAGCAGCCCCACCAGAGACTCCGCCTACGAGCAGTACTTC
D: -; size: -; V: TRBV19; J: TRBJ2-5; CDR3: CASSMGMGPGQETQYF; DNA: TGTGCCAGTAGTATGGGCATGGGGCCCGGGCAAGAGACCCAGTACTTC
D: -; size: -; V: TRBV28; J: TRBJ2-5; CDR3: CASSIGSLQETQYF; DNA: TGTGCCAGCAGTATAGGGAGCCTCCAAGAGACCCAGTACTTC
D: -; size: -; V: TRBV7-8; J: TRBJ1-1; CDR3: CASSLKRALNTEAFF; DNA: TGTGCCAGCAGCTTAAAGAGGGCCTTGAACACTGAAGCTTTCTTT
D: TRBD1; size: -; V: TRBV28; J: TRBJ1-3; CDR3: CASSQQGSSGNTIYF; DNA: TGTGCCAGCAGTCAACAGGGGAGCTCTGGAAACACCATATATTTT
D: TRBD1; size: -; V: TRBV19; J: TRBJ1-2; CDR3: CASIPTGQGAFYGYTF; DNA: TGTGCCAGTATCCCGACCGGACAGGGGGCGTTCTATGGCTACACCTTC
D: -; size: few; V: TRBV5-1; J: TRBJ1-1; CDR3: CASSLDRRAFF; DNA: TGCGCCAGCAGCTTGGACAGACGAGCTTTCTTT
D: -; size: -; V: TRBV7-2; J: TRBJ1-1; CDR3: CASNRGGTEAFF; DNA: TGTGCCAGCAATCGGGGGGGCACTGAAGCTTTCTTT
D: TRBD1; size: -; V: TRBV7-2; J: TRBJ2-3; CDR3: CASSLGTGGKQYF; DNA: TGTGCCAGCAGCTTAGGCACAGGGGGAAAGCAGTATTTT
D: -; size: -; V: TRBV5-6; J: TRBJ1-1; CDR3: CASSRDGRGANTEAFF; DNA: TGTGCCAGCAGCCGAGACGGGCGGGGGGCGAACACTGAAGCTTTCTTT
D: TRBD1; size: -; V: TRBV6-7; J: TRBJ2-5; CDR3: CASSFRDSQETQYF; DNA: TGTGCCAGCAGTTTCCGGGACAGTCAAGAGACCCAGTACTTC
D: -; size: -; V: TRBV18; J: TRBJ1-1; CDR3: CASSPVGNLNTEAFF; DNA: TGTGCCAGCTCACCAGTGGGCAACCTGAACACTGAAGCTTTCTTT
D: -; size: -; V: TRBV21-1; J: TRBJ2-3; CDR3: CASSKELRRDNTDTQYF; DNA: TGTGCCAGCAGCAAAGAGTTAAGGCGGGATAACACAGATACGCAGTATTTT
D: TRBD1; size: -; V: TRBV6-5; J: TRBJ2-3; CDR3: CASSRTGALHTQYF; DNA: TGTGCCAGCAGCCGGACAGGGGCCCTCCATACGCAGTATTTT
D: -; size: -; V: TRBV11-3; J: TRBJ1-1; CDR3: CASSLGQMNTEAFF; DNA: TGTGCCAGCAGCTTGGGCCAGATGAACACTGAAGCTTTCTTT
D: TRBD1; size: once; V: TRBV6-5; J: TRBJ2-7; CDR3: CASAGQGGSYEQYF; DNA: TGTGCCAGTGCCGGACAGGGTGGGTCCTACGAGCAGTACTTC
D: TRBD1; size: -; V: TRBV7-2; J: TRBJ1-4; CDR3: CASSFDRVGGKLFF; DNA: TGTGCCAGCAGCTTCGACAGGGTTGGGGGAAAACTGTTTTTT
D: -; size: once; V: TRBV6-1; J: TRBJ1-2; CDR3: CASSGQTFGYTF; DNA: TGTGCCAGCAGTGGACAAACCTTTGGCTACACCTTC
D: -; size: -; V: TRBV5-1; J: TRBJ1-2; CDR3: CASSPPGEPNYGYTF; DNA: TGCGCCAGCAGCCCCCCTGGGGAGCCCAACTATGGCTACACCTTC
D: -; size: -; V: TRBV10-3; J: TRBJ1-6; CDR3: CAISEQAPNPPLHF; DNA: TGTGCCATCAGTGAGCAGGCGCCCAATCCACCCCTCCACTTT
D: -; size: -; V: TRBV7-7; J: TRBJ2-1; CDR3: CASSRLQSSYNEQFF; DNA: TGTGCCAGCAGCCGACTACAGAGCTCCTACAATGAGCAGTTCTTC
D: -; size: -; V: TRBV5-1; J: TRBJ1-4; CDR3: CASSLALDPNEKLFF; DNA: TGCGCCAGCAGCTTGGCATTAGATCCTAATGAAAAACTGTTTTTT
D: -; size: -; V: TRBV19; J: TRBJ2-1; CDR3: CASSNNVGGGGEQFF; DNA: TGTGCCAGTAGCAATAACGTGGGAGGTGGCGGTGAGCAGTTCTTC
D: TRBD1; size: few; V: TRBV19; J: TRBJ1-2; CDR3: CASSRTMGQYYGYTF; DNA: TGTGCCAGTAGTAGGACGATGGGACAGTACTATGGCTACACCTTC
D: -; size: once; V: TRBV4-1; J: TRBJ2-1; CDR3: CASSRGVYNEQFF; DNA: TGCGCCAGCAGCCGCGGGGTCTACAATGAGCAGTTCTTC
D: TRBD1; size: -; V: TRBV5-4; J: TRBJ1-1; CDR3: CASSWTGAFTEAFF; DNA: TGTGCCAGCAGCTGGACAGGGGCATTCACTGAAGCTTTCTTT
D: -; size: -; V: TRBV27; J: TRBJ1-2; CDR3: CASSFTGRDYGYTF; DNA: TGTGCCAGCAGTTTCACAGGGCGGGACTATGGCTACACCTTC
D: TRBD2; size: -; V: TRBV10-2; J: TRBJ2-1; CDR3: CAKRTSGINEQFF; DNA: TGCGCCAAGAGGACTAGCGGGATCAATGAGCAGTTCTTC
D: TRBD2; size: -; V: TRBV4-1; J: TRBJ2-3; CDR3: CASSFPLAGGAGTQYF; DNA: TGCGCCAGCAGCTTCCCCCTAGCGGGGGGCGCAGGTACGCAGTATTTT